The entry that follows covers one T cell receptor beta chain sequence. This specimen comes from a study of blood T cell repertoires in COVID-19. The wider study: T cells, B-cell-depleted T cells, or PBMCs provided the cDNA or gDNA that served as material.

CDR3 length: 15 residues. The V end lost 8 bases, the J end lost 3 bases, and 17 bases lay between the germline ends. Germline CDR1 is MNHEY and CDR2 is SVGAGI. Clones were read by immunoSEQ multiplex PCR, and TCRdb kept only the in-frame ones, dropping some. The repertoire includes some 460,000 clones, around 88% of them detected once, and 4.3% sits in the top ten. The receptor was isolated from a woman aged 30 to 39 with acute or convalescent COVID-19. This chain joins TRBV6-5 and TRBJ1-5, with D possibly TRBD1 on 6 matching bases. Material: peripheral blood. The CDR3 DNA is TGTGCCAGCGCCACCAGCGCAGGGGACAATCAGCCCCAGCATTTT. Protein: CASATSAGDNQPQHF.